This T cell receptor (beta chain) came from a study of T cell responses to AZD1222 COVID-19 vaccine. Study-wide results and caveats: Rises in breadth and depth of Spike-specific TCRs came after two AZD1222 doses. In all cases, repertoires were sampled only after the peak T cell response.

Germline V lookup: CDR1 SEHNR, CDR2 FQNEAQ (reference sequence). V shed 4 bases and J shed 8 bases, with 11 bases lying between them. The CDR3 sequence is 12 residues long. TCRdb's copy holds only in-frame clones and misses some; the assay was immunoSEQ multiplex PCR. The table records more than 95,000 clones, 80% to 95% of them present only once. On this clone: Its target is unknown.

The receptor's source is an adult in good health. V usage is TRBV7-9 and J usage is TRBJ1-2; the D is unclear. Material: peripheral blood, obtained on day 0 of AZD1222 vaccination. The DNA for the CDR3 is TGTGCCAGCAGCTCCCAGGTTGGGGGCTACACCTTC. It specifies CASSSQVGGYTF.